This TCR beta chain was identified during a study of OX40 agonist ivuxolimab in advanced cancers. For the study at large: Patients were dosed intravenously with ivuxolimab at 0.01 to 10 mg/kg every 2 weeks.

Here immunoSEQ multiplex PCR was the method, and the copy in TCRdb shows in-frame clones only, minus some. The sample has approximately 42,000 clones; more than 80% are singletons. Germline V CDR1 and CDR2: LNHDA, SQIVND (reference sequence). This CDR3 has 15 amino acids. V lost 5 bases and J 0 bases, leaving 11 bases between the germline ends. Points on this clone: The antigen is not known.

General study points: Also showing low normalized T-cell clonal expansion were some of the nonresponders. At 0.1 to 3.0 mg/kg, clonal expansion of CD4+ and CD8+ blood T cells had occurred by week 6. Expanded clones belonging to CD8+ T cells outnumbered, on average, those of CD4+.

The chain recombines TRBV19 with TRBJ1-5; the D is unclear. Sequencing used CD4+ or CD8+ T cells sorted from blood, obtained in a trial of the OX40 agonist ivuxolimab. The clonotype comes from an adult with an advanced solid tumor such as melanoma, head and neck, liver or kidney cancer. CDR3 loop: CASSRTAYSNQPQHF. In nucleotides, the CDR3 is TGTGCCAGTAGTCGGACGGCTTATAGCAATCAGCCCCAGCATTTT.